This T cell receptor beta chain was recorded in a study of regulatory T cells in long-lasting Graves disease. Construction of the TCR beta libraries employed iRepertoire HTBI primers in conjunction with Arm-PCR of CDR3 regions. TCRdb processed the multiplex PCR reads anew with MiXCR; each CDR3 protein has one entry. This table holds around 480,000 distinct CDR3 sequences, 15% to 20% found once. The V and J ends lost 3 bases and 2 bases, in that order; junction bases with no gene match: 4. The CDR3 has 15 residues. Germline V gives CDR1 SGHRS, CDR2 YFSETQ. This clonotype was observed at least ten times. Time point meaning: newly diagnosed GD, antithyroid drugs for less than 3 months. PBMC-extracted RNA yielded the TCR library. Separately, the same data were catalogued under a study of T cells in Graves' hyperthyroidism and ophthalmopathy.

The source of this sequence is a woman aged 40 to 65 with Graves disease. The sample was peripheral blood mononuclear cells (PBMCs), taken at new diagnosis, from a patient treated with antithyroid drugs. This chain connects TRBV5-1 to TRBJ2-1, with 8 bases matching TRBD1. The CDR3 sequence is CASSSAGGTYNEQFF. Here the CDR3 DNA reads TGCGCCAGCAGCTCCGCAGGGGGCACCTACAATGAGCAGTTCTTC.